Each of the 4 T cell receptor beta chains below was sequenced from the same sample in a study of early T cells in non-severe SARS-CoV-2 infection. A single record per CDR3 protein comes from TCRdb applying MiXCR to the 5' RACE reads. Of about 98,000 distinct CDR3 sequences listed, roughly 11% are singletons. Sequenced: whole blood. All receptors derive from an adult who was a healthcare worker with PCR-confirmed SARS-CoV-2 infection or an uninfected control (not recorded which).

The gene calls are TRBV9 and TRBJ2-5; TRBD1 is a possible D gene (5 bases). The CDR3 extends over 15 amino acids. Looked up from germline, CDR1 is SGDLS and CDR2 is YYNGEE. V was pared by 0 bases and J by 4 bases, with 13 bases between. The CDR3, as DNA: TGTGCCAGCAGCGTAGCAGGGTCTTGGGGAGAGACCCAGTACTTC. It yields the protein CASSVAGSWGETQYF. The full variable domain, rest sourced from reference TRBV9 and TRBJ2-5, is DSGVTQTPKHLITATGQRVTLRCSPRSGDLSVYWYQQSLDQGLQFLIQYYNGEERAKGNILERFSAQQFPDLHSELNLSSLELGDSALYFCASSVAGSWGETQYFGPGTRLLVL.

This clonotype came up a few times. The chain couples TRBV24-1 to TRBJ2-7, with 7 bases identical to TRBD1. The CDR3 is made up of 14 amino acids. Germline V gene sequence: CDR1 KGHDR, CDR2 SFDVKD. With 6 bases clipped from V and 3 bases from J, the junction kept 7 bases outside the gene matches. The CDR3 DNA reads TGTGCCACCAGTAAGGGGGCAGGAGTCTACGAGCAGTACTTC. It is translated as CATSKGAGVYEQYF.

This clonotype turned up a few times. The chain carries TRBV28 and TRBJ1-1, with D perhaps TRBD1 (6 bases). V was trimmed by 5 bases and J by 0 bases, leaving 10 bases between them. The CDR3 is 14 residues long. The germline V gene has CDR1 MDHEN and CDR2 SYDVKM. CDR3 nucleotides: TGTGCCAGCAGTCCAGGGGACCTGAACACTGAAGCTTTCTTT. Its protein is CASSPGDLNTEAFF.

The sample holds many counts of this clonotype. V and J are TRBV7-9 and TRBJ2-3, with 12 bases identical to TRBD2. Germline CDR1 is SEHNR and CDR2 is FQNEAQ (reference sequence). Germline trimming cut 5 bases from V and 3 bases from J; bases unmatched to any gene: 3. This CDR3 is 15 amino acids long. CDR3 protein: CASSTGTSGTDTQYF. The CDR3 DNA reads TGTGCCAGCAGCACCGGGACTAGCGGGACAGATACGCAGTATTTT.